What follows are 9 T cell receptor beta chains derived from one specimen sequenced in a study of regulatory T cells in long-lasting Graves disease. Time point noted: newly diagnosed GD, antithyroid drugs for less than 3 months. Preparation of the TCR library used RNA extracted from PBMCs. For TCR beta, libraries came from iRepertoire HTBI primers and Arm-PCR of CDR3 regions. TCRdb reprocessed the multiplex PCR reads via MiXCR and lists one record per CDR3 protein. The sample contains about 400,000 distinct CDR3 sequences, around 16% of which appear only once. The same sample was also studied in work on T cells in Graves' hyperthyroidism and ophthalmopathy.

The sequenced sample was peripheral blood mononuclear cells (PBMCs), obtained at new diagnosis, from a patient treated with antithyroid drugs. Source of these receptors: a woman aged 18 to 35 with Graves disease.

CDR3 protein: CASSLNIGDGYGYTF. In nucleotides, the CDR3 is TGTGCCAGCAGCTTAAATATCGGGGACGGCTATGGCTACACCTTC. The rearrangement links TRBV7-2 to TRBJ1-2; weak D call: TRBD1 (5 bases). The CDR3 sequence is 15 residues long. Deletions cut 2 bases from V and 4 bases from J, with 14 bases between. Germline-derived CDR1 and CDR2 are SGHTA and FQGNSA.

This clonotype was detected many times. The J gene is TRBJ1-2, the V gene TRBV10-3; D unclear. The germline V gene encodes CDR1 ENHRY and CDR2 SYGVKD. This CDR3 is 15 amino acids long. V gave up 0 bases and J gave up 4 bases, with 12 bases separating them. CDR3 coding DNA: TGTGCCATCAGTGAGTCAGGTCGGGGAATCTATGGCTACACCTTC. Translation gives CAISESGRGIYGYTF.

This clonotype was counted only a few times. This chain joins TRBV3-1 and TRBJ1-4, with 8 positions matching TRBD1. Germline V gene lookup returns CDR1 LGHDT and CDR2 YNNKEL (reference sequence). The CDR3 is 15 residues long. J gave up 8 bases and V 4 bases, and 9 bases lay outside the gene matches. CDR3 coding DNA: TGTGCCAGCAGCCCCCTACAGGGGGTAGTAGAAAAACTGTTTTTT. It encodes CASSPLQGVVEKLFF.

Many counts were recorded for this clonotype. The rearrangement uses TRBV12-3 or TRBV12-4 and TRBJ1-4; no firm D call. Trimming stripped 5 bases from V and 7 bases from J, with 20 bases between. The CDR3 totals 16 residues. CDR3 loop: CASSQDPTRVPEKLFF. In nucleotides, the CDR3 is TGTGCCAGCAGTCAGGACCCAACAAGGGTACCTGAAAAACTGTTTTTT.

This clonotype appeared many times. V is TRBV2 and J is TRBJ2-5; no definite D call. Per germline, CDR1 SNHLY and CDR2 FYNNEI. Trimming took 10 bases from V and 9 from J, leaving 21 bases between them. This CDR3 is 13 amino acids long. The CDR3 loop reads CATRAGEIGAQYF. For the CDR3, the DNA is TGTGCCACCCGAGCCGGTGAAATTGGGGCCCAGTACTTC.

The chain recombines TRBV6-9 with TRBJ1-6, with TRBD1 identical over 7 bases. V dropped 0 bases and J dropped 10; count of bases not matched to a gene: 9. Germline loops: CDR1 MNHGY, CDR2 SVAAGI. The CDR3 is 16 amino acids. The CDR3 DNA is TGTGCCAGCAGTTATTCATCAGGGACAGTGGAGTCACCCCTCCACTTT. It codes for CASSYSSGTVESPLHF.

This clonotype was seen more than once but under ten times. The chain combines TRBV7-3 with TRBJ2-1; 8 nucleotides agree with TRBD1. Trimming at V came to 0 bases and at J to 8 bases, leaving 12 bases not matched to a gene. CDR1 and CDR2 (germline): SGHTA, FQGTGA. This CDR3 has 17 amino acids. In DNA, the CDR3 is TGTGCCAGCAGCTTAACAGCCGGGACAGGCCCCTGGGATGAGCAGTTCTTC. Translating it yields CASSLTAGTGPWDEQFF.

Comments on this clonotype: A much larger clone is a single base away; this may be a read error. This chain joins TRBV7-9 and TRBJ2-7, with 7 bases identical to TRBD2. Germline-derived CDR1 and CDR2 are SEHNR and FQNEAQ (reference sequence). Trimming took 5 bases from V and 5 from J; bases not matched to a gene: 12. This CDR3 is 15 amino acids long. CDR3 amino acids: CASSQPLAEIHEQYF. For the CDR3, the DNA is TGTGCCAGCAGCCAACCGCTAGCGGAAATCCACGAGCAGTACTTC.

This chain joins TRBV6-1 and TRBJ1-6; 9 bases map to TRBD1. The CDR3 contains 17 residues. V was clipped by 6 bases and J by 9 bases; unmatched bases: 15. The germline V gene encodes CDR1 MNHNS and CDR2 SASEGT. CDR3 nucleotides: TGTGCCAGCAGATCCGGGACAGGGAGTTCTAGGGGTTCACCCCTCCACTTT. Its protein is CASRSGTGSSRGSPLHF.